The 25 T cell receptor beta chains below all came from one sample that was sequenced in a study of CD8 T cells in Susac syndrome. With random hexamers, about 0.45 to 1 ug RNA was reverse transcribed. TCRdb reprocessed the immunoSEQ multiplex PCR reads with MiXCR, giving one entry per CDR3 protein. The data hold a few hundred thousand distinct CDR3 sequences, with about 95% observed a single time. Sequencing was performed on CD4+ T cells from PBMCs. The receptors were sampled from a human donor with multiple sclerosis.

This clonotype was observed a single time. V is TRBV2 and J is TRBJ2-5, with D unresolved. From germline, CDR1 is SNHLY and CDR2 FYNNEI. Trimming removed 4 bases at V and 0 bases at J, with 12 bases between. The CDR3 length is 15 residues. The CDR3 region has the DNA TGTGCCAGCAGTGCGGTCCAAACGTACCAAGAGACCCAGTACTTC. This encodes CASSAVQTYQETQYF.

The genes are TRBV29-1 and TRBJ2-7; possible D gene TRBD1, 6 bases. With 4 bases removed from V and 3 bases from J, the gap between germline ends came to 19 bases. The CDR3 extends over 15 amino acids. Germline values: CDR1 SQVTM, CDR2 ANQGSEA. As DNA, the CDR3 is TGCAGCGTTGGAGTTTTTGGGACAAACTTCTACGAGCAGTACTTC. This encodes CSVGVFGTNFYEQYF.

The rearrangement uses TRBV29-1 and TRBJ1-2; D is perhaps TRBD1 (5 bases). Trimming took 6 bases from V and 4 from J, leaving 21 bases between them. The CDR3 loop spans 15 amino acids. CDR1 and CDR2 (germline): SQVTM, ANQGSEA. The CDR3 DNA is TGCAGCGTAGCTCTTACGGCAGCGAGGGGCTATGGCTACACCTTC. It codes for CSVALTAARGYGYTF.

This sequence joins TRBV3-1 and TRBJ1-5; D perhaps matches TRBD1 (6 bases). Germline lookup yields CDR1 LGHDT and CDR2 YNNKEL (reference sequence). The CDR3 spans 15 residues. V lost 1 base to trimming and J lost 6 bases, with 13 bases between them. CDR3 amino acids: CASSQVAGEGQPQHF. CDR3 nucleotide sequence: TGTGCCAGCAGCCAAGTGGCAGGGGAAGGTCAGCCCCAGCATTTT.

The chain recombines TRBV29-1 with TRBJ1-2; D remains unclear. The length of the CDR3 is 12 residues. Trimming left V 3 bases short and J 4 bases short, with 9 bases between. Germline V gives CDR1 SQVTM, CDR2 ANQGSEA. The CDR3 region has the DNA TGCAGCGTTGAGAAAAACTCCTATGGCTACACCTTC. Encoded protein: CSVEKNSYGYTF.

The V gene is TRBV25-1, the J gene TRBJ2-1; 7 bases fit TRBD2. The CDR3 runs to 13 residues. Trimming cost V 4 bases and J 8 bases; bases outside gene matches: 5. CDR1 and CDR2 from the germline V gene are MGHDK and SYGVNS. CDR3 loop: CASSGRGRDEQFF. DNA of the CDR3: TGTGCCAGCAGTGGCCGTGGGAGGGATGAGCAGTTCTTC.

J is TRBJ2-1 and V is TRBV2; 11 bases are shared with TRBD2. V dropped 6 bases and J dropped 8; count of bases not matched to a gene: 6. Germline V gene sequence: CDR1 SNHLY, CDR2 FYNNEI. The CDR3 consists of 14 residues. CDR3 amino acids: CASRFLAGGYEQFF. The CDR3 nucleotides read TGTGCCAGCAGGTTTCTAGCGGGGGGTTATGAGCAGTTCTTC.

The chain joins TRBV6-6 to TRBJ2-1, with 7 positions matching TRBD2. Germline V gene lookup returns CDR1 MNHNY and CDR2 SVGAGI (reference sequence). The ends lost 8 bases at V and 10 bases at J; junction bases unmatched: 5. There are 11 residues in the CDR3. For the CDR3, the DNA is TGTGCCAGCGGGGGGGGATGGGAGCAGTTCTTC. This sequence encodes CASGGGWEQFF.

The rearrangement uses TRBV15 and TRBJ1-1, with D possibly being TRBD1 (6 bases). Germline V CDR1 and CDR2: LNHNV, YYDKDF (reference sequence). CDR3 length equals 15 residues. Trimming took off 3 bases at V and 1 base at J, with 12 bases between the two ends. The DNA for the CDR3 is TGTGCCACCAGCAGGGGGGACATGCCGAACACTGAAGCTTTCTTT. Encoded protein: CATSRGDMPNTEAFF.

This chain connects TRBV7-6 to TRBJ2-2; 13 nucleotides match TRBD2. Germline loops: CDR1 SGHVS, CDR2 FNYEAQ. The ends lost 5 bases at V and 1 base at J; junction bases unmatched: 4. The CDR3 is 17 amino acids. This CDR3 reads CASSKGTSGVNTGELFF. The CDR3 coding sequence is TGTGCCAGCAGCAAAGGGACTAGCGGGGTGAACACCGGGGAGCTGTTTTTT.

The rearrangement links TRBV12-3 or TRBV12-4 to TRBJ2-5; no definite D call. The CDR3 is 14 amino acids. Trimming cost V 0 bases and J 4 bases, with 9 bases left between them. CDR3 sequence: CASSLARRGETQYF. The CDR3 nucleotides are TGTGCCAGCAGTTTAGCGCGGAGAGGAGAGACCCAGTACTTC.

The chain employs TRBV3-1 and TRBJ1-2; no clear D. The CDR3 runs 12 residues. The V gene's germline CDR1 is LGHDT and CDR2 YNNKEL (reference sequence). V was clipped by 4 bases and J by 4 bases, with 7 bases between them. Here the CDR3 DNA reads TGTGCCAGCAGCCGGGTGGGCTATGGCTACACCTTC. Amino acid sequence: CASSRVGYGYTF.

The chain carries TRBV13 and TRBJ2-3, with D perhaps matching TRBD2 (7 bases). Deletions cut 5 bases from V and 6 bases from J, with 24 bases between. The CDR3 contains 17 residues. Germline CDR1 reads PRHDT; CDR2 reads FYEKMQ (reference sequence). CDR3 region: CASSASFLSRGADTQYF. The CDR3 nucleotides are TGTGCCAGCAGCGCCAGCTTCCTTAGCCGGGGGGCGGATACGCAGTATTTT.

This chain links TRBV4-1 with TRBJ2-1; D perhaps matches TRBD2 (6 bases). Germline V lookup: CDR1 MGHRA, CDR2 YSYEKL. The CDR3 has 17 amino acids. Trimming removed 1 base from V and 0 bases from J, with 13 bases in between. CDR3 protein: CASSQGLAYSSYNEQFF. The DNA of the CDR3 is TGCGCCAGCAGCCAAGGGCTAGCGTATAGCTCCTACAATGAGCAGTTCTTC.

The chain has TRBV18 and TRBJ2-5; D not resolved. This CDR3 contains 14 residues. Trimming left V 2 bases short and J 1 base short, with 8 bases between. Germline V gene lookup returns CDR1 KGHSH and CDR2 LQKENI. CDR3 DNA: TGTGCCAGCTCACCAGGGATCGGCCAAGAGACCCAGTACTTC. This sequence encodes CASSPGIGQETQYF.

This clonotype was observed a single time. J is TRBJ1-5 and V is TRBV20-1; possibly TRBD1 for D (6 bases). Germline loops: CDR1 DFQATT, CDR2 SNEGSKA (reference sequence). CDR3 length: 12 residues. V lost 3 bases, J lost 7 bases, and 10 bases lay in between. CDR3 region: CSASRGEQPQHF. The CDR3 DNA sequence: TGCAGTGCTAGCAGGGGAGAACAGCCCCAGCATTTT.

This clonotype turned up a few times. J is TRBJ2-7 and V is TRBV10-3, with 11 bases matching TRBD2. The CDR3 loop spans 15 amino acids. CDR1 ENHRY and CDR2 SYGVKD come from the germline V gene. J was trimmed by 0 bases and V by 5 bases; bases with no gene match: 3. The CDR3, as DNA: TGTGCCATCAGTATAACTAGCGGGGGCTCCTACGAGCAGTACTTC. Translating it yields CAISITSGGSYEQYF.

V gene TRBV2 combines with J gene TRBJ1-5; TRBD1 might be the D (5 bases). V lost 6 bases to trimming and J lost 7 bases, with 16 bases between them. Germline lookup yields CDR1 SNHLY and CDR2 FYNNEI. The CDR3 is 14 residues long. DNA of the CDR3: TGTGCCAGCAGACCCCCCCTGTGGGGCCAGCCCCAGCATTTT. Protein product: CASRPPLWGQPQHF.

The J gene is TRBJ2-4, the V gene TRBV24-1; 8 bases align to TRBD1. This CDR3 spans 16 amino acids. Germline V lookup: CDR1 KGHDR, CDR2 SFDVKD. V lost 7 bases to trimming and J lost 1 base; unmatched junction nucleotides: 8. DNA for the CDR3: TGTGCCACCAGAAGGACAGGGCGCTTTGCCAAAAACATTCAGTACTTC. Its translation is CATRRTGRFAKNIQYF.

The chain recombines TRBV5-1 with TRBJ2-3, with TRBD1 matching over 8 bases. The J segment lost 3 bases and the V segment lost 4 bases, leaving 7 bases of the junction unmatched. The germline CDR1 and CDR2 sequences are SGHRS and YFSETQ. CDR3 length: 15 amino acids. CDR3: CASSSQDRETDTQYF. CDR3 bases: TGCGCCAGCAGCAGCCAGGACAGGGAAACAGATACGCAGTATTTT.

This chain joins TRBV14 and TRBJ2-2; 10 bases line up with TRBD2. Per germline, CDR1 SGHDN and CDR2 FVKESK. The V gene end was trimmed by 1 base and the J gene end by 6 bases; junction bases not matched to a gene: 2. The CDR3 is 15 amino acids. CDR3 sequence: CASSQVSGRAGELFF. The CDR3 DNA sequence: TGTGCCAGCAGCCAAGTCAGCGGGAGGGCCGGGGAGCTGTTTTTT.

The chain links TRBV28 to TRBJ2-5; possibly TRBD1 for D (6 bases). The CDR3 is made up of 16 amino acids. The V and J ends lost 2 bases and 3 bases respectively, with 16 bases between them. Germline V gene sequence: CDR1 MDHEN, CDR2 SYDVKM. DNA for the CDR3: TGTGCCAGCAGTTTAACCCTAATTAGACAGGAAGAGACCCAGTACTTC. This codes for CASSLTLIRQEETQYF.

The chain uses TRBV30 and TRBJ2-7; D possibly corresponds to TRBD2 (6 bases). Germline CDR1 and CDR2: GTSNPN and SVGIG (reference sequence). The CDR3 totals 13 residues. With 6 bases removed from V and 3 bases from J, the gap between germline ends came to 15 bases. CDR3 sequence: CACLMEGSYEQYF. In DNA, the CDR3 is TGTGCCTGCCTAATGGAGGGTAGCTACGAGCAGTACTTC.

V and J are TRBV15 and TRBJ2-5; tentative D call: TRBD1 (5 bases). Trimming took 1 base from V and 5 from J, leaving 11 bases between them. The CDR3 length is 14 residues. The germline V gene encodes CDR1 LNHNV and CDR2 YYDKDF (reference sequence). DNA of the CDR3: TGTGCCACCAGCAGAGCAGGGTGGGTCGAGACCCAGTACTTC. Residues: CATSRAGWVETQYF.

The rearrangement joins TRBV7-2 to TRBJ2-7; no clear D gene. CDR1 SGHTA and CDR2 FQGNSA come from the germline V gene. Trimming removed 2 bases from V and 0 bases from J, with 11 bases in between. CDR3 length: 15 residues. The CDR3 DNA sequence: TGTGCCAGCAGCTTAACGGCCTTAAGCTCCTACGAGCAGTACTTC. This encodes CASSLTALSSYEQYF.